Each of the 19 T cell receptor beta chains below was sequenced from the same sample in a study of cytomegalovirus exposure and HLA in healthy donors (dated by TCRdb to the late 2010s). The protocol used for the library was the immunoSEQ multiplex PCR assay. The multiplex PCR relied on a mix of 60 forward primers for TCR Vbeta segments and 13 reverse primers for TCR Jbeta segments. Here the immuneACCESS table is served through TCRdb, limited to in-frame sequences with V and J called. Missing clones are a known gap in these copies; in checked studies unresolved V genes cover under half, and the rest lacks a known reason. The sample profile shows around 76,000 clones; around 73% of them were found once. The biggest ten clones account for roughly 8.9% of the sample. The sequenced sample was PBMCs. Receptor source: a woman aged 35 to 49 in good health and CMV-seropositive.

V gene TRBV4-1 combines with J gene TRBJ1-6; TRBD1 is a possible D gene (5 bases). V gave up 3 bases and J gave up 7 bases, with 16 bases separating them. This CDR3 spans 16 amino acids. Germline V lookup: CDR1 MGHRA, CDR2 YSYEKL. The CDR3 protein is CASSHLHPAGNSPLHF. CDR3 nucleotide sequence: TGCGCCAGCAGCCACCTCCATCCGGCAGGGAATTCACCCCTCCACTTT.

Only one count was recorded for this clone. The V and J genes are TRBV2 and TRBJ1-5; tentatively, D is TRBD1 (5 bases). Germline assignment: CDR1 SNHLY and CDR2 FYNNEI. V was shortened by 7 bases and J by 2 bases, with 12 bases between the two germline ends. The CDR3 contains 14 residues. This CDR3 is CASKRGFGNQPQHF. The CDR3 nucleotides are TGTGCCAGCAAGCGGGGGTTTGGCAATCAGCCCCAGCATTTT.

The V gene is TRBV2, the J gene TRBJ2-3; TRBD2 matches at 15 bases. V trimming: 7 bases; J trimming: 0 bases; junction bases outside the gene matches: 11. The CDR3 contains 19 residues. Germline V gene lookup returns CDR1 SNHLY and CDR2 FYNNEI. The CDR3 loop is CASTRGLAGGPPSTDTQYF. CDR3 nucleotide sequence: TGTGCCAGCACCCGAGGACTAGCGGGGGGGCCTCCTAGCACAGATACGCAGTATTTT. Complete variable domain (other parts from reference TRBV2 and TRBJ2-3): EPEVTQTPSHQVTQMGQEVILRCVPISNHLYFYWYRQILGQKVEFLVSFYNNEISEKSEIFDDQFSVERPDGSNFTLKIRSTKLEDSAMYFCASTRGLAGGPPSTDTQYFGPGTRLTVL.

The rearrangement uses TRBV6-1 and TRBJ2-5, with 7 bases identical to TRBD1. The CDR3 consists of 15 residues. Germline values: CDR1 MNHNS, CDR2 SASEGT. Trimming at V came to 8 bases and at J to 0 bases, leaving 9 bases not matched to a gene. The CDR3 coding sequence is TGTGCCAGCCGTAACAGGGGCCCCGACCAAGAGACCCAGTACTTC. Its protein product is CASRNRGPDQETQYF.

This clone was observed a handful of times. V gene TRBV5-1 combines with J gene TRBJ1-2, with D unclear. The V gene's germline CDR1 is SGHRS and CDR2 YFSETQ. Trimming stripped 0 bases from V and 2 bases from J, with 5 bases between. The CDR3 covers 13 residues. The CDR3 sequence: CASSLASNYGYTF. The CDR3 bases are TGCGCCAGCAGCTTGGCTTCGAACTATGGCTACACCTTC. The complete variable domain, with remaining parts taken from reference TRBV5-1 and TRBJ1-2, reads KAGVTQTPRYLIKTRGQQVTLSCSPISGHRSVSWYQQTPGQGLQFLFEYFSETQRNKGNFPGRFSGRQFSNSRSEMNVSTLELGDSALYLCASSLASNYGYTFGSGTRLTVV.

This clone occurred a few times. V and J are TRBV7-8 and TRBJ1-5; TRBD1 agrees at 7 bases. The CDR3 is made up of 15 amino acids. Per the germline V gene, CDR1 is SGHVS and CDR2 is FQNEAQ. The J segment lost 6 bases and the V segment lost 1 base, leaving 6 bases of the junction unmatched. The DNA for the CDR3 is TGTGCCAGCAGCTTAGTGGTTCAGGGGGGTCAGCCCCAGCATTTT. This codes for CASSLVVQGGQPQHF.

The chain has TRBV6-1 and TRBJ1-4; possibly TRBD1 for D (5 bases). The CDR3 consists of 14 residues. Trimming shortened V by 1 base and J by 8 bases, and 11 bases separated the two germline ends. Germline CDR1 and CDR2: MNHNS and SASEGT. The CDR3 spells CASSEGGLGEKLFF. The CDR3 bases are TGTGCCAGCAGTGAAGGGGGCCTGGGCGAAAAACTGTTTTTT.

This clone was detected a few times. V gene TRBV28 combines with J gene TRBJ1-2; TRBD1 matches 9 bases. The germline CDR1 and CDR2 sequences are MDHEN and SYDVKM. The J segment lost 4 bases and the V segment lost 5 bases, leaving 8 bases of the junction unmatched. The length of the CDR3 is 15 residues. The CDR3 protein is CASSTSGQGTYGYTF. The CDR3 DNA reads TGTGCCAGCAGTACCTCGGGACAGGGAACCTATGGCTACACCTTC.

The chain joins TRBV7-6 to TRBJ2-5, with TRBD2 as a possible D gene (6 bases). V gave up 6 bases and J gave up 2 bases, with 16 bases separating them. The CDR3 loop spans 15 amino acids. CDR1 SGHVS and CDR2 FNYEAQ come from the germline V gene. Here the CDR3 reads CASSSLSGAQETQYF. The DNA of the CDR3 is TGTGCCAGCAGTTCCCTTAGCGGAGCACAAGAGACCCAGTACTTC. The full variable domain, rest sourced from reference TRBV7-6 and TRBJ2-5, is GAGVSQSPRYKVTKRGQDVALRCDPISGHVSLYWYRQALGQGPEFLTYFNYEAQQDKSGLPNDRFSAERPEGSISTLTIQRTEQRDSAMYRCASSSLSGAQETQYFGPGTRLLVL.

This chain joins TRBV2 and TRBJ2-1; 12 bases map to TRBD2. V lost 4 bases to trimming and J lost 9 bases; unmatched junction nucleotides: 4. Germline assignment: CDR1 SNHLY and CDR2 FYNNEI. This CDR3 region has 14 residues. The chain's CDR3 is CASSVMGLAGEQFF. The CDR3, as DNA: TGTGCCAGCAGTGTGATGGGACTAGCGGGTGAGCAGTTCTTC.

V and J are TRBV28 and TRBJ1-2; D not resolved. Germline CDR1 and CDR2: MDHEN and SYDVKM. The V end was cut by 4 bases, the J end by 0 bases, with 12 bases between. The CDR3 runs to 15 residues. The CDR3 sequence: CASSWVGETNYGYTF. DNA for the CDR3: TGTGCCAGCAGTTGGGTGGGAGAGACTAACTATGGCTACACCTTC.

The genes are TRBV7-3 and TRBJ1-5; 10 nucleotides agree with TRBD1. This CDR3 is 17 amino acids long. V dropped 5 bases and J dropped 6; count of bases not matched to a gene: 13. CDR1 and CDR2 (germline): SGHTA, FQGTGA. The chain's CDR3 is CASSEKIGTGEVQPQHF. The CDR3 DNA follows: TGTGCCAGCAGCGAGAAAATCGGGACAGGGGAGGTTCAGCCCCAGCATTTT.

This chain's CDR3 is CASSSQLYEQYF. The DNA of the CDR3 is TGTGCCAGCAGTTCACAGCTCTACGAGCAGTACTTC. The chain uses TRBV28 and TRBJ2-7; D remains ambiguous. The CDR3 totals 12 residues. V lost 4 bases, J lost 3 bases, and 7 bases lay in between. Germline V gene data show CDR1 as MDHEN and CDR2 as SYDVKM. The complete variable domain, with remaining parts taken from reference TRBV28 and TRBJ2-7, reads DVKVTQSSRYLVKRTGEKVFLECVQDMDHENMFWYRQDPGLGLRLIYFSYDVKMKEKGDIPEGYSVSREKKERFSLILESASTNQTSMYLCASSSQLYEQYFGPGTRLTVT.

The V gene is TRBV19, the J gene TRBJ2-5; the match to TRBD2 covers 8 bases. Germline values: CDR1 LNHDA, CDR2 SQIVND (reference sequence). This CDR3 has 15 amino acids. V lost 3 bases and J lost 2; bases outside the gene matches: 5. CDR3 in amino acids: CASSMSGTRQETQYF. Here the CDR3 DNA reads TGTGCCAGTAGTATGAGCGGGACTAGGCAAGAGACCCAGTACTTC.

This chain connects TRBV11-2 to TRBJ1-2, with 8 bases aligning to TRBD1. Trimming took 0 bases from V and 5 from J; bases not matched to a gene: 5. The CDR3 loop spans 15 amino acids. In germline, CDR1 is SGHAT, CDR2 FQNNGV. The CDR3 reads CASSLEGQGGYGYTF. The DNA of the CDR3 is TGTGCCAGCAGCTTAGAAGGACAGGGAGGATATGGCTACACCTTC.

This clone was seen a single time. The rearrangement joins TRBV5-5 to TRBJ2-3, with TRBD1 as a possible D gene (5 bases). The V end was cut by 7 bases, the J end by 0 bases, with 12 bases between. Germline assignment: CDR1 SGHKS and CDR2 YYEKEE (reference sequence). The CDR3 contains 14 residues. The DNA for the CDR3 is TGTGCCAGCTCGCAGGGAACTAGCACAGATACGCAGTATTTT. Encoded protein: CASSQGTSTDTQYF.

The chain has TRBV27 and TRBJ2-7; tentatively, D is TRBD2 (6 bases). The ends were cut back, 5 bases at V and 4 bases at J, with 21 bases in the middle. Looked up from germline, CDR1 is MNHEY and CDR2 is SMNVEV (reference sequence). The length of the CDR3 is 16 residues. The CDR3 spells CASSRTRRGSMYEQYF. Here the CDR3 DNA reads TGTGCCAGCAGTAGAACCAGGCGGGGTTCTATGTACGAGCAGTACTTC.

This clone was picked up a small number of times. V and J are TRBV9 and TRBJ2-2; 13 bases fit TRBD2. Germline CDR1 and CDR2: SGDLS and YYNGEE. Trimming at V came to 3 bases and at J to 6 bases, leaving 5 bases not matched to a gene. The CDR3 is 16 residues long. The CDR3 region is CASSETSGGAAGELFF. The CDR3 nucleotides read TGTGCCAGCAGCGAAACTAGCGGGGGGGCAGCCGGGGAGCTGTTTTTT.

V gene TRBV4-3 combines with J gene TRBJ2-1; D is perhaps TRBD2 (5 bases). Germline CDR1 is LGHNA and CDR2 is YSLEER. The CDR3 extends over 14 amino acids. Trimming removed 3 bases from V and 4 bases from J, with 10 bases in between. CDR3 sequence reads: CASSQRTSYNEQFF. CDR3 sequence (DNA): TGCGCCAGCAGCCAGAGGACTTCGTACAATGAGCAGTTCTTC.